This T cell receptor (beta chain) was sequenced during a study of blood T cell repertoires in COVID-19. This study enrolled people aged 18 to 89 from about two dozen US geographic areas. Cohort assignment relied on participant-reported clinical history. Method: immunoSEQ multiplex PCR; TCRdb's copy keeps in-frame clones and lacks some. Of about 20,000 clones listed, 88% are singletons. CDR1 and CDR2 from the germline V gene are KGHSH and LQKENI. The CDR3 is made up of 15 amino acids. V shed 6 bases, J shed 6 bases, and the junction held 11 bases outside the gene matches. The genes are TRBV18 and TRBJ2-1, with 7 positions matching TRBD2. Sequencing used PBMCs or T cells enriched from blood (not recorded which). The origin of this receptor is a woman in her 30s who had recovered from COVID-19. Here the CDR3 DNA reads TGTGCCAGCTCGGAAGTGGGAGGGCAGGTCAATGAGCAGTTCTTC. This encodes CASSEVGGQVNEQFF.